These T cell receptor beta chains were read from a single sample in a study of T cell responses to AZD1222 COVID-19 vaccine. Using immunoSEQ multiplex PCR, the repertoire was profiled, and TCRdb retains in-frame clones only, with some absent. Of under 150,000 clones in the sample, 90% to 95% were seen once. The source material was peripheral blood, sampled on day 0 of AZD1222 vaccination. The source is an adult in good health. Each CDR3 is given with its conserved first and last residue. A D gene is named only where the DNA matches it firmly.

j_call	d_call	v_call	cdr3_aa	cdr3_nt
TRBJ1-4	.	TRBV2	CASSVLDANEKLFF	TGTGCCAGCAGTGTACTTGATGCTAATGAAAAACTGTTTTTT
TRBJ1-2	.	TRBV27	CASSSSIVGPYGYTF	TGTGCCAGCAGTAGCTCCATTGTAGGTCCTTATGGCTACACCTTC
TRBJ1-5	.	TRBV6-4	CASTGLGNSNQPQHF	TGTGCCAGCACTGGGCTAGGGAATAGCAATCAGCCCCAGCATTTT
TRBJ1-6	.	TRBV5-8	CASSFSGSSYNSPLHF	TGTGCCAGCAGCTTTTCAGGGAGCTCCTATAATTCACCCCTCCACTTT
TRBJ1-2	TRBD1	TRBV4-1	CASSRDSLTNYGYTF	TGCGCCAGCAGCCGGGACAGTTTGACTAACTATGGCTACACCTTC
TRBJ2-5	.	TRBV28	CASSGVGSWWAQYF	TGTGCCAGCAGTGGTGTTGGGTCCTGGTGGGCGCAGTACTTC
TRBJ2-2	TRBD1	TRBV3-1/TRBV3-2	CASSLGTGGGELFF	TGTGCCAGCAGCCTAGGGACAGGGGGCGGGGAGCTGTTTTTT
TRBJ2-5	.	TRBV5-1	CASSLNSGPGETQYF	TGCGCCAGCAGCCTGAACAGCGGACCTGGAGAGACCCAGTACTTC
TRBJ1-3	.	TRBV3-1/TRBV3-2	CASSPPHGYLSGNTIYF	TGTGCCAGCAGCCCCCCCCACGGGTACCTCTCTGGAAACACCATATATTTT
TRBJ2-1	.	TRBV5-4	CASSSGGREQFF	TGTGCCAGCAGCTCCGGAGGTCGCGAGCAGTTCTTC